Below, one T cell receptor beta chain is given with its context. These data originate in a study of blood T cell repertoires in COVID-19. In the study overall: The samples span acute and convalescent COVID-19 from the United States, Italy and Spain. In each case, the material was cDNA or gDNA derived from T cells, B-cell-depleted T cells, or PBMCs.

Study processing details: Amplification of reference gene primers was used by the study to estimate nucleated cell counts. Some clones are missing from TCRdb's copy, which holds only in-frame ones; the method was immunoSEQ multiplex PCR. The DNA was the basis for D and trimming; V, J and clone size are from that table. The repertoire includes about 270,000 clones, around 86% of them detected once, and 2.5% to 3% sits in the top ten. The origin of this receptor is a woman aged 55-70 years with active or convalescent COVID-19. Sequencing was done on a sample of peripheral blood.

This CDR3 reads CASSFQTGEAFF. CDR3 coding DNA: TGCGCCAGCAGCTTTCAGACGGGAGAAGCTTTCTTT. The chain is built from TRBV5-1 and TRBJ1-1; D unresolved. V lost 2 bases and J lost 8, with 10 bases in between. The germline CDR1 and CDR2 sequences are SGHRS and YFSETQ. The CDR3 runs to 12 residues.